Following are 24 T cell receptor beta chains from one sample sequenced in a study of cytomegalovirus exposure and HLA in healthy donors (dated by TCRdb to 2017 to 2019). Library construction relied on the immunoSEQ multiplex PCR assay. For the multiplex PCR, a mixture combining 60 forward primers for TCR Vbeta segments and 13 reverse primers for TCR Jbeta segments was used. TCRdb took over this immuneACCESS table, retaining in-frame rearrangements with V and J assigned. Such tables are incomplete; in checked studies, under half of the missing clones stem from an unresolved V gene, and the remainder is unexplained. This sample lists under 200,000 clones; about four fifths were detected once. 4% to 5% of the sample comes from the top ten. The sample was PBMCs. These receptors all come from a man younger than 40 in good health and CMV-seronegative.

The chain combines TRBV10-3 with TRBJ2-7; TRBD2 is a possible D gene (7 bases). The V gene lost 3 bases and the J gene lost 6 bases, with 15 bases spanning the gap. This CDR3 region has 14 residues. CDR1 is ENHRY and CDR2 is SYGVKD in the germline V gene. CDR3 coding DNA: TGTGCCATCAGTGATGAGGGGGGGGGCCCCGAGCAGTACTTC. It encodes CAISDEGGGPEQYF.

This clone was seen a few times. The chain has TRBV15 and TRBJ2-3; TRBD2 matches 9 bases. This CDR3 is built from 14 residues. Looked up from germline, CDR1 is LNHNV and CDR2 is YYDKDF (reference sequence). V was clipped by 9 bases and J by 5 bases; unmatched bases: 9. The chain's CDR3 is CATSGRGGIDTQYF. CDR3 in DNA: TGTGCCACTTCGGGGCGGGGGGGGATAGATACGCAGTATTTT. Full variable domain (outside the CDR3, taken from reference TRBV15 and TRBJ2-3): DAMVIQNPRYQVTQFGKPVTLSCSQTLNHNVMYWYQQKSSQAPKLLFHYYDKDFNNEADTPDNFQSRRPNTSFCFLDIRSPGLGDTAMYLCATSGRGGIDTQYFGPGTRLTVL.

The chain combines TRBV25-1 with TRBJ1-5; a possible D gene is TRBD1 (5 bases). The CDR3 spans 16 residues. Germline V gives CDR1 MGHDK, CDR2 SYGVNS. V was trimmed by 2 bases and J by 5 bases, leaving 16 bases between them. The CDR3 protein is CASSEPGREIHQPQHF. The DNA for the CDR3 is TGTGCCAGCAGTGAACCGGGCAGGGAAATCCATCAGCCCCAGCATTTT.

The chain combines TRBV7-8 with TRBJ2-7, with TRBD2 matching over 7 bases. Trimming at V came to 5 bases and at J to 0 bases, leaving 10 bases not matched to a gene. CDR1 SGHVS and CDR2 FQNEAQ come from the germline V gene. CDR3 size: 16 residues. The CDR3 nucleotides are TGTGCCAGCAGCGGCAGTAGCGGGTTCTACTCCTACGAGCAGTACTTC. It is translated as CASSGSSGFYSYEQYF. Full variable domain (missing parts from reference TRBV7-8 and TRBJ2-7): GAGVSQSPRYKVAKRGQDVALRCDPISGHVSLFWYQQALGQGPEFLTYFQNEAQLDKSGLPSDRFFAERPEGSVSTLKIQRTQQEDSAVYLCASSGSSGFYSYEQYFGPGTRLTVT.

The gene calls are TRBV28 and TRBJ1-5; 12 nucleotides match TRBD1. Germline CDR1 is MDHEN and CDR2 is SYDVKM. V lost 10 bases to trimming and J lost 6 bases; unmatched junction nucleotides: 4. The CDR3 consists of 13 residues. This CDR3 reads CATGTGGAQPQHF. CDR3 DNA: TGTGCCACCGGGACAGGGGGCGCTCAGCCCCAGCATTTT.

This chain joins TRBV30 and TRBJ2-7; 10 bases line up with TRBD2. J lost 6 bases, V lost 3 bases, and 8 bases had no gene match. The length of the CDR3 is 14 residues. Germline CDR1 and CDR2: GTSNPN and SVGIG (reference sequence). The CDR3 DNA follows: TGTGCCTGGAGGCACGAACTAGCGGGGAGCGAGCAGTACTTC. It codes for CAWRHELAGSEQYF.

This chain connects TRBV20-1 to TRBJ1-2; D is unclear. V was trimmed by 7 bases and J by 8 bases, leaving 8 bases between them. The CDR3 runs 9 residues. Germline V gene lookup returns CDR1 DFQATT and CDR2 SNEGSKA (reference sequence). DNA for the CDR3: TGCAGTGGACCGCGGGGCTACACCTTC. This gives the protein CSGPRGYTF.

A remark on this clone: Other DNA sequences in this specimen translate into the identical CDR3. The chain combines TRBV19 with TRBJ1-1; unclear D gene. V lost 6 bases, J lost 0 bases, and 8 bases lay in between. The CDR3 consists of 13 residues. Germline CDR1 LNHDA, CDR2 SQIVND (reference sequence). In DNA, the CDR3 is TGTGCCAGTAGCAATACAGTGAACACTGAAGCTTTCTTT. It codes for CASSNTVNTEAFF.

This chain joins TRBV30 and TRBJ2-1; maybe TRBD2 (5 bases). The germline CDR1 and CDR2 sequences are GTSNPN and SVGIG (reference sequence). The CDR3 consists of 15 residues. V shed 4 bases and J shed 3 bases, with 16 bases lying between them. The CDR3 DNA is TGTGCCTGGATTAAAAGTCCAGCGGTCTACAATGAGCAGTTCTTC. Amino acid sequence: CAWIKSPAVYNEQFF. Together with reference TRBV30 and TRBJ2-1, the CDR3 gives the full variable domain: SQTIHQWPATLVQPVGSPLSLECTVEGTSNPNLYWYRQAAGRGLQLLFYSVGIGQISSEVPQNLSASRPQDRQFILSSKKLLLSDSGFYLCAWIKSPAVYNEQFFGPGTRLTVL.

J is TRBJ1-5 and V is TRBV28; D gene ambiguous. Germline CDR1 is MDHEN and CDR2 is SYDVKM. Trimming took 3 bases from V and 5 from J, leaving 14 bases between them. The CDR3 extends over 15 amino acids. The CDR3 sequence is CASSLNGWEYQPQHF. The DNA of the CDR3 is TGTGCCAGCAGTTTGAATGGGTGGGAGTATCAGCCCCAGCATTTT.

The CDR3, as DNA: TGTGCCAGCAGCTTGATTTCACGCGCGAACACCGGGGAGCTGTTTTTT. Its protein is CASSLISRANTGELFF. The chain recombines TRBV5-4 with TRBJ2-2; D remains unclear. The V and J ends lost 1 base and 0 bases respectively, with 10 bases between them. This CDR3 is 16 amino acids long. CDR1 is SGHNT, CDR2 YYREEE, per germline (reference sequence).

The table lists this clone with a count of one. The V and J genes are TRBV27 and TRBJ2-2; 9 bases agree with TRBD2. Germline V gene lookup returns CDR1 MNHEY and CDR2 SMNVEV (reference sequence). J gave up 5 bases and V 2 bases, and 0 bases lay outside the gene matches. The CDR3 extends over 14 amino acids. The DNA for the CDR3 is TGTGCCAGCAGTTTAGCGGGAGGGACCGGGGAGCTGTTTTTT. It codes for CASSLAGGTGELFF.

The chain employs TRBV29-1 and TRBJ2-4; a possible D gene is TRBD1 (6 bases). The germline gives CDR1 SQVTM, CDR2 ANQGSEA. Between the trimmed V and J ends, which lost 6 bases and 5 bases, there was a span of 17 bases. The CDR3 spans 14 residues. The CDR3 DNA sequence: TGCAGCGTACGCAGGACAGTAGGCCAAAACATTCAGTACTTC. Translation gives CSVRRTVGQNIQYF. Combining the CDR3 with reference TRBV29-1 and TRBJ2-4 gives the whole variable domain SAVISQKPSRDICQRGTSLTIQCQVDSQVTMMFWYRQQPGQSLTLIATANQGSEATYESGFVIDKFPISRPNLTFSTLTVSNMSPEDSSIYLCSVRRTVGQNIQYFGAGTRLSVL.

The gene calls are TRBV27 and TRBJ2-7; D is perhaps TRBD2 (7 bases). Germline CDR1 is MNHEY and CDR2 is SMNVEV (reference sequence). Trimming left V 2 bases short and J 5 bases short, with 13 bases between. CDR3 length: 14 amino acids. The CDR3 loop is CASSLRGAGNEQYF. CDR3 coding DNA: TGTGCCAGCAGTTTACGGGGGGCAGGCAACGAGCAGTACTTC.

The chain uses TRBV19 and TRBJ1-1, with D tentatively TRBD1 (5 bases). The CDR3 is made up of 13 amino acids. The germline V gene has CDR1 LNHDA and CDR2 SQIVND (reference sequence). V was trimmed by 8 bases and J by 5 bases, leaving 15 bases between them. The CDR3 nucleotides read TGTGCCAGTTCAGTACAGGCGAGTACTGAAGCTTTCTTT. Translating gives CASSVQASTEAFF.

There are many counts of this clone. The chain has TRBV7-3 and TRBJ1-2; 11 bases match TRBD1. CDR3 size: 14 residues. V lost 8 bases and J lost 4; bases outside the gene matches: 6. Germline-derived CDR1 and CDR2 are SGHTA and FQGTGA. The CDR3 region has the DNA TGTGCCAGCGGGGACAGGGGGTGTATCTATGGCTACACCTTC. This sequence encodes CASGDRGCIYGYTF.

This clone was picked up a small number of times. The CDR3 region has the DNA TGTGCCAGCCGCGTCGGGGGCACCGGGGAGCTGTTTTTT. Protein: CASRVGGTGELFF. The V call is TRBV14, the J call TRBJ2-2, with D maybe TRBD2 (6 bases). Per the germline V gene, CDR1 is SGHDN and CDR2 is FVKESK. V lost 8 bases and J lost 4, with 11 bases in between. CDR3 size: 13 residues.

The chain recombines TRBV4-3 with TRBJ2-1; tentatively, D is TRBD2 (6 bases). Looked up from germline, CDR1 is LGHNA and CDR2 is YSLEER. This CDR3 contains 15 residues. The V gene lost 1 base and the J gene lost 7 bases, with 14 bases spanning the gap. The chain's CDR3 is CASSQVPGGGNEQFF. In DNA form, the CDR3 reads TGCGCCAGCAGCCAAGTACCCGGCGGAGGGAATGAGCAGTTCTTC.

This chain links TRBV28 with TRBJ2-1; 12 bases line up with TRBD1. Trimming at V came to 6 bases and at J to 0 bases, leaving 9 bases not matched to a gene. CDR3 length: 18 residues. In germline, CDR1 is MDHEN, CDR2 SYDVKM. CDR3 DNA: TGTGCCAGCAGGCCGGGACAGGGGGCACTAAGCTCCTACAATGAGCAGTTCTTC. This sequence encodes CASRPGQGALSSYNEQFF. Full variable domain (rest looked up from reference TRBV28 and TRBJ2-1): DVKVTQSSRYLVKRTGEKVFLECVQDMDHENMFWYRQDPGLGLRLIYFSYDVKMKEKGDIPEGYSVSREKKERFSLILESASTNQTSMYLCASRPGQGALSSYNEQFFGPGTRLTVL.

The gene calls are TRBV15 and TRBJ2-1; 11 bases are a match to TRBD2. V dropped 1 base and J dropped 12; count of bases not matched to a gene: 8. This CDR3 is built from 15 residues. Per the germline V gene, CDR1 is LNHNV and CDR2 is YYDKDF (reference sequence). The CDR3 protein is CATSRGETSGASQFF. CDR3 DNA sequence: TGTGCCACCAGCAGAGGGGAGACTAGCGGGGCCTCGCAGTTCTTC.

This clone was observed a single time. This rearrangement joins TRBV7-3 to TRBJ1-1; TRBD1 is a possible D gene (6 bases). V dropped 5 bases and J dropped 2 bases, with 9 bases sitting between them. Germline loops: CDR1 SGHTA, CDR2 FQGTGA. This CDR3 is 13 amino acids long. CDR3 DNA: TGTGCCAGCAGCGTACAGGGAAACACTGAAGCTTTCTTT. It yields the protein CASSVQGNTEAFF.

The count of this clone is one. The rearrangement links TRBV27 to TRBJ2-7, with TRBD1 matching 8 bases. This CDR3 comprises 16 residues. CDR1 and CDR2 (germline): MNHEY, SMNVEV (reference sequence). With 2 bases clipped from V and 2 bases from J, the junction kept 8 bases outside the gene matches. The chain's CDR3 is CASSLNGGTGAYEQYF. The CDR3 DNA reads TGTGCCAGCAGTTTAAATGGAGGGACAGGCGCCTACGAGCAGTACTTC.

The CDR3 protein is CASSPPFREQFF. CDR3 coding DNA: TGTGCCAGCAGTCCTCCTTTTCGTGAGCAGTTCTTC. The rearrangement uses TRBV28 and TRBJ2-1; D is unresolved. This CDR3 region has 12 residues. Germline assignment: CDR1 MDHEN and CDR2 SYDVKM. Trimming left V 5 bases short and J 9 bases short, with 11 bases between.

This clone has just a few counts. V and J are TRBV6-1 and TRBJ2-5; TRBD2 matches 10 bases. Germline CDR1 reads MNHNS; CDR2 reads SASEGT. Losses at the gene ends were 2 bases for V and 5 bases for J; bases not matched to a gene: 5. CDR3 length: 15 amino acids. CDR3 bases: TGTGCCAGCAGTGAACCGGGACTAGCGCTGGAGACCCAGTACTTC. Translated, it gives CASSEPGLALETQYF.